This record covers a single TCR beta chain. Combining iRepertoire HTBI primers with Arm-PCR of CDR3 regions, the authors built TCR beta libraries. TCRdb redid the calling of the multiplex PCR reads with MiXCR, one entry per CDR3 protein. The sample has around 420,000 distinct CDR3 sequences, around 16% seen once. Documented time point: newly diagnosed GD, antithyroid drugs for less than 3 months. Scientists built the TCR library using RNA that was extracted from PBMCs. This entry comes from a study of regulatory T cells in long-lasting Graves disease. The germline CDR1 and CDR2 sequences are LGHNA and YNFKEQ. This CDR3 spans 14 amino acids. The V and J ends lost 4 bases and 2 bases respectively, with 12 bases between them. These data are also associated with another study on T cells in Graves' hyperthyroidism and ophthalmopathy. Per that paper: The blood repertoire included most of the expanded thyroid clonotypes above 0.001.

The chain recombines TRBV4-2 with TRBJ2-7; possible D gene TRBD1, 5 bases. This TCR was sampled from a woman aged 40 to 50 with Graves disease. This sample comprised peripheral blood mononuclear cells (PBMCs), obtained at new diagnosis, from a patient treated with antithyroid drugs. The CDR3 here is CASSLTDRTYEQYF. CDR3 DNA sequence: TGTGCCAGCAGCCTGACTGACAGAACCTACGAGCAGTACTTC.